This entry concerns a single T cell receptor beta chain. Data came from immunoSEQ multiplex PCR; TCRdb stores just in-frame clones and leaves some out. Of under 300,000 clones detected, around nine tenths appear once; the ten largest clones hold about 1.7%. The germline gives CDR1 SEHNR, CDR2 FQNEAQ (reference sequence). This CDR3 is built from 18 residues. The J segment lost 4 bases and the V segment lost 1 base, leaving 13 bases of the junction unmatched. Categorization into cohorts depended on clinical history that participants reported. Recovery meant two consecutive negative NP/OP PCR tests, professional clearance, or resolved symptoms. The sample belongs to a study of blood T cell repertoires in COVID-19. Study as a whole: The origin of the acute and convalescent COVID-19 samples was the United States, Italy and Spain.

The sequence was obtained from a woman aged 40-49 years who had recovered from COVID-19. The source material was PBMCs or T cells enriched from blood (not recorded which). This chain connects TRBV7-9 to TRBJ2-1; 7 bases line up with TRBD2. This chain's CDR3 is CASSLEIGRLASYNEQFF. As DNA, the CDR3 is TGTGCCAGCAGCTTAGAAATTGGGAGACTAGCTTCTTACAATGAGCAGTTCTTC.